This passage covers 7 T cell receptor beta chains from one sample sequenced in a study of cytomegalovirus exposure and HLA in healthy donors. 60 Vbeta and 13 Jbeta primers were used in PCR. Data came from immunoSEQ multiplex PCR; TCRdb stores just in-frame clones and leaves some out. Here the sample spans some 160,000 clones, roughly 85% being singletons. Input material: PBMCs. These receptor sequences come from a woman in her thirties or forties in good health and CMV-seronegative.

The chain recombines TRBV29-1 with TRBJ1-1; 7 nucleotides match TRBD1. Germline CDR1 is SQVTM and CDR2 is ANQGSEA. The CDR3 consists of 12 residues. V trimming: 7 bases; J trimming: 5 bases; junction bases outside the gene matches: 7. The CDR3 spells CSAQTGITEAFF. CDR3 bases: TGCAGCGCTCAGACAGGGATAACTGAAGCTTTCTTT. The full variable domain, its missing parts supplied by reference TRBV29-1 and TRBJ1-1, is SAVISQKPSRDICQRGTSLTIQCQVDSQVTMMFWYRQQPGQSLTLIATANQGSEATYESGFVIDKFPISRPNLTFSTLTVSNMSPEDSSIYLCSAQTGITEAFFGQGTRLTVV.

The CDR3 region is CASSFLVELFF. In DNA form, the CDR3 reads TGTGCCAGCAGCTTTTTAGTAGAGCTGTTTTTT. The V call is TRBV7-2, the J call TRBJ2-2; D unclear. Germline CDR1 and CDR2: SGHTA and FQGNSA. V lost 3 bases and J lost 11, with 7 bases in between. The CDR3 spans 11 residues.

The chain uses TRBV6-1 and TRBJ1-2, with 7 bases that match TRBD1. The germline gives CDR1 MNHNS, CDR2 SASEGT. CDR3 length equals 13 residues. V lost 5 bases and J lost 5; bases outside the gene matches: 5. The CDR3 coding sequence is TGTGCCAGCAGTCCCGACAGGGATTATGGCTACACCTTC. Its protein is CASSPDRDYGYTF.

The CDR3 sequence: CASSPPNWGVAFF. The CDR3 nucleotides read TGTGCCAGCAGTCCCCCAAATTGGGGCGTAGCTTTCTTT. V usage is TRBV28 and J usage is TRBJ1-1; D possibly corresponds to TRBD1 (5 bases). The CDR3 loop spans 13 amino acids. Trimming left V 5 bases short and J 10 bases short, with 17 bases between. Germline V gene lookup returns CDR1 MDHEN and CDR2 SYDVKM.

The chain recombines TRBV6-6 with TRBJ2-7, with 9 bases aligning to TRBD1. This CDR3 has 15 amino acids. Germline trimming cut 6 bases from V and 2 bases from J; bases unmatched to any gene: 8. Germline CDR1 is MNHNY and CDR2 is SVGAGI (reference sequence). CDR3 in DNA: TGTGCCAGCAGCTCCGGACAGGGGCAGGCCTACGAGCAGTACTTC. Translation: CASSSGQGQAYEQYF.

The chain links TRBV7-3 to TRBJ2-3, with TRBD1 matching over 10 bases. CDR1 is SGHTA, CDR2 FQGTGA, per germline. The CDR3 runs to 15 residues. Trimming at V came to 3 bases and at J to 2 bases, leaving 2 bases not matched to a gene. The CDR3 protein is CASSFGTGVTDTQYF. The DNA for the CDR3 is TGTGCCAGCAGCTTCGGGACAGGGGTCACAGATACGCAGTATTTT.

The chain is built from TRBV5-4 and TRBJ1-2, with D hard to call. Per germline, CDR1 SGHNT and CDR2 YYREEE (reference sequence). CDR3 length: 11 amino acids. Trimming shortened V by 4 bases and J by 6 bases, and 7 bases separated the two germline ends. The CDR3 spells CASSPGDGYTF. The CDR3 DNA is TGTGCCAGCAGCCCGGGAGATGGCTACACCTTC.